This T cell receptor beta chain is drawn from a study of blood T cell repertoires in COVID-19. Background on the study: Sites across the United States, Italy and Spain contributed samples from acute and convalescent COVID-19.

The V segment lost 3 bases and the J segment 2 bases; nucleotides outside the gene matches: 2. The CDR3 consists of 14 residues. In germline, CDR1 is SGHNT, CDR2 YENEEA. In the original processing: Quantification of nucleated cells was approximated via reference gene primer amplification. TCRdb keeps only in-frame clones here, not all; method: immunoSEQ multiplex PCR. The V and J calls and clone size were taken over from that table, and D and trimming were inferred from the DNA. The repertoire holds over 75,000 clones, with approximately 82% as singletons. The clonotype originates from a man between 65 and 85 years old with acute or convalescent COVID-19. The chain employs TRBV11-3 and TRBJ2-3; the match to TRBD1 covers 7 bases. Sequencing input: peripheral blood. The CDR3 DNA reads as TGTGCCAGCAGCTTCGGGACAGACACAGATACGCAGTATTTT. Translation gives CASSFGTDTDTQYF.